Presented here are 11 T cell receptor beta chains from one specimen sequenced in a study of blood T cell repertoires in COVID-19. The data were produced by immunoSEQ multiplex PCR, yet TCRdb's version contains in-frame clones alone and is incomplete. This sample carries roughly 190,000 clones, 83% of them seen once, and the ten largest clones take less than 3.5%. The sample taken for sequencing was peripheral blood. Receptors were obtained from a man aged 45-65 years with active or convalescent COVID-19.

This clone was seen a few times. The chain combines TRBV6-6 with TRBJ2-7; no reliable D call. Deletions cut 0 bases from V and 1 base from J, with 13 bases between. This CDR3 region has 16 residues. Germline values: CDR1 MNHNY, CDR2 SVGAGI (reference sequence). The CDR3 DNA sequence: TGTGCCAGCAGTTACTCGAATGTGGGCCTTTCCTACGAGCAGTACTTC. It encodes CASSYSNVGLSYEQYF.

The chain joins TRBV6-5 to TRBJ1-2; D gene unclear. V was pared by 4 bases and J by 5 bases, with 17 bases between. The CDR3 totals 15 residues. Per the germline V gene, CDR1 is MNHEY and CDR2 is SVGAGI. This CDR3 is CASSFDGHRTYGYTF. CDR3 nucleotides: TGTGCCAGCAGTTTCGATGGGCACCGAACTTATGGCTACACCTTC.

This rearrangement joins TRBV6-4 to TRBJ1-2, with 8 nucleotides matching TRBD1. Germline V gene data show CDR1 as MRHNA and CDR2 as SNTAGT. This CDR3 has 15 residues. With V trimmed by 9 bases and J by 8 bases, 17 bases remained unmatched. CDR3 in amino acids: CARPYVGQASWGYTF. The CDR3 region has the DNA TGTGCCAGACCATACGTGGGACAGGCCTCATGGGGCTACACCTTC.

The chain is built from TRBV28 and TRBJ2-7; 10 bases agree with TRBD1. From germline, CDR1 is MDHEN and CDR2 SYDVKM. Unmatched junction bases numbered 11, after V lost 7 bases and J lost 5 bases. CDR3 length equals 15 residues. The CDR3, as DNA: TGTGCCAGCACAATCGCGGGACAGGGGAGCGACGAGCAGTACTTC. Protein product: CASTIAGQGSDEQYF. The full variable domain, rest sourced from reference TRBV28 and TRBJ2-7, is DVKVTQSSRYLVKRTGEKVFLECVQDMDHENMFWYRQDPGLGLRLIYFSYDVKMKEKGDIPEGYSVSREKKERFSLILESASTNQTSMYLCASTIAGQGSDEQYFGPGTRLTVT.

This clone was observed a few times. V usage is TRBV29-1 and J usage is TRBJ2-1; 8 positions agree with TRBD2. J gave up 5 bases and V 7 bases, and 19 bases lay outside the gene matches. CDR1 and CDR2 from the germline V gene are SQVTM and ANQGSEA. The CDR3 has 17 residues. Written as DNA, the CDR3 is TGCAGCGGCGGACCGGGACTAGGAGTACGGTTTAACAATGAGCAGTTCTTC. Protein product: CSGGPGLGVRFNNEQFF.

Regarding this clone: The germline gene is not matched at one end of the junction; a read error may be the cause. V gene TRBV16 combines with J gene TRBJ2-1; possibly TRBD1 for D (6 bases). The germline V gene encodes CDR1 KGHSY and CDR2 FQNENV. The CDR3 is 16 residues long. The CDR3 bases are TGTGCCAGCACCCAAATGGCCCGTACAGGGCCTGGTGAGCAGTTCTTC. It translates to CASTQMARTGPGEQFF.

In DNA form, the CDR3 reads TGTGCCAGCAGCCCGGGGACTACCTACGAGCAGTACTTC. Its translation is CASSPGTTYEQYF. J is TRBJ2-7 and V is TRBV6-5; 7 positions match TRBD2. The V and J ends lost 6 bases and 2 bases, in that order; junction bases with no gene match: 4. Germline loops: CDR1 MNHEY, CDR2 SVGAGI. The CDR3 runs to 13 residues.

The CDR3 spells CASSRGGEKLFF. In nucleotides, the CDR3 is TGTGCCAGCAGCAGGGGAGGGGAAAAACTGTTTTTT. V and J are TRBV9 and TRBJ1-4; perhaps TRBD1 as D (5 bases). CDR1 SGDLS and CDR2 YYNGEE come from the germline V gene. Trimming took off 4 bases at V and 8 bases at J, with 9 bases between the two ends. The CDR3 extends over 12 amino acids.

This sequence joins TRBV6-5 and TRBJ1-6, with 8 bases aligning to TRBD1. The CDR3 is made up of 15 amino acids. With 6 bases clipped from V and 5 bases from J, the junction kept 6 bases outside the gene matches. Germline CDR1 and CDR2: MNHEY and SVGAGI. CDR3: CASRMTGAHNSPLHF. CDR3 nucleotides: TGTGCCAGCAGGATGACAGGGGCTCATAATTCACCCCTCCACTTT.

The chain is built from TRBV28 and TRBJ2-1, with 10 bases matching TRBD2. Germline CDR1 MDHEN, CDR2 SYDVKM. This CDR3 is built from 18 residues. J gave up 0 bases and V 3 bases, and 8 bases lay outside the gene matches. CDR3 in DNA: TGTGCCAGCAGTTTCCCCAGGACTAGCGGATACTCCTACAATGAGCAGTTCTTC. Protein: CASSFPRTSGYSYNEQFF. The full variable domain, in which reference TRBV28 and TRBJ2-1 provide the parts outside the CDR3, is DVKVTQSSRYLVKRTGEKVFLECVQDMDHENMFWYRQDPGLGLRLIYFSYDVKMKEKGDIPEGYSVSREKKERFSLILESASTNQTSMYLCASSFPRTSGYSYNEQFFGPGTRLTVL.

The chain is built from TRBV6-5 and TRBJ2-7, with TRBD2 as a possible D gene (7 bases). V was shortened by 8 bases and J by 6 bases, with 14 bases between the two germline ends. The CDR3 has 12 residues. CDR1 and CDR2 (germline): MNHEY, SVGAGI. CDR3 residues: CASLEGGREQYF. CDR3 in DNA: TGTGCCAGCCTCGAGGGGGGGCGCGAGCAGTACTTC.